Sequencing of this TCR beta chain was carried out in a study of blood T cell repertoires in COVID-19. Study summary: There were acute and convalescent COVID-19 samples, and they came from the United States, Italy and Spain.

Germline V gives CDR1 LNHNV, CDR2 YYDKDF (reference sequence). Losses at the gene ends were 3 bases for V and 3 bases for J; bases not matched to a gene: 11. The CDR3 runs to 17 residues. Under the authors' procedure: Amplification from reference gene primers served as the basis for estimated nucleated cell counts. Data came from immunoSEQ multiplex PCR; TCRdb stores just in-frame clones and leaves some out. For V, J and clone size, that table is used; D and trimming come from the DNA. Here the sample spans roughly 98,000 clones, roughly 80% being singletons. The sample was peripheral blood. The chain couples TRBV15 to TRBJ1-5; TRBD1 aligns across 7 bases. The TCR comes from a man between 65 and 80 years old with active or convalescent COVID-19. CDR3 in DNA: TGTGCCACCAGCAGGAGACAGGGATCCGGGGACAATCAGCCCCAGCATTTT. This codes for CATSRRQGSGDNQPQHF.